One sample yielded the 18 T cell receptor beta chains listed below, sequenced in a study of cytotoxic CD8 clonotypes in ibrutinib-treated CLL. Only in-frame clones appear in the TCRdb table, and some are missing; sequencing was by immunoSEQ multiplex PCR. The data show some 200,000 clones, with 65% to 80% seen just once and about 6.4% held by the top ten. Source: PBMCs, taken after 12 months of ibrutinib treatment. The receptors here all came from a human donor with chronic lymphocytic leukemia.

The gene calls are TRBV13 and TRBJ2-3; 13 nucleotides align to TRBD2. The J segment lost 2 bases and the V segment lost 3 bases, leaving 20 bases of the junction unmatched. CDR3 length: 22 residues. Germline V lookup: CDR1 PRHDT, CDR2 FYEKMQ (reference sequence). The CDR3 loop reads CASSFFPRETSGRLGPTDTQYF. CDR3 coding DNA: TGTGCCAGCAGCTTTTTTCCCAGGGAGACTAGCGGGAGGCTGGGACCCACAGATACGCAGTATTTT.

This clone was detected ten times or more. This chain uses TRBV6-5 with TRBJ1-3, with D possibly being TRBD1 (6 bases). Trimming cost V 6 bases and J 0 bases, with 9 bases left between them. CDR3 length equals 14 residues. CDR1 MNHEY and CDR2 SVGAGI come from the germline V gene. In DNA form, the CDR3 reads TGTGCCAGCAGCCGGGACACCTCTGGAAACACCATATATTTT. It specifies CASSRDTSGNTIYF.

The rearrangement joins TRBV9 to TRBJ2-5; 8 nucleotides match TRBD1. The trim removed 5 bases at V and 5 bases at J, leaving 11 bases unmatched. The CDR3 loop spans 15 amino acids. The germline V gene has CDR1 SGDLS and CDR2 YYNGEE. The CDR3 nucleotides are TGTGCCAGCAGACGCCCCGGGACAGGATGGGAGACCCAGTACTTC. As protein: CASRRPGTGWETQYF. Using reference TRBV9 and TRBJ2-5 for the parts outside the CDR3, the full variable domain is DSGVTQTPKHLITATGQRVTLRCSPRSGDLSVYWYQQSLDQGLQFLIQYYNGEERAKGNILERFSAQQFPDLHSELNLSSLELGDSALYFCASRRPGTGWETQYFGPGTRLLVL.

This clone was recorded a few times. The chain is built from TRBV11-1 and TRBJ1-6; 8 positions match TRBD1. CDR1 is SGHAT, CDR2 FQDESV, per germline (reference sequence). Unmatched junction bases numbered 4, after V lost 3 bases and J lost 0 bases. The CDR3 has 17 residues. CDR3 protein: CASSFQGASSYNSPLHF. CDR3 bases: TGTGCCAGCAGCTTCCAGGGGGCGAGCTCCTATAATTCACCCCTCCACTTT.

In this sample, this clone turned up many times. The rearrangement uses TRBV29-1 and TRBJ1-4, with no clear D. The V end was cut by 3 bases, the J end by 8 bases, with 7 bases between. Germline loops: CDR1 SQVTM, CDR2 ANQGSEA. The length of the CDR3 is 11 residues. The DNA of the CDR3 is TGCAGCGTTGAGATGGTCGAAAAACTGTTTTTT. Translating gives CSVEMVEKLFF.

This clone was detected only a few times. The chain recombines TRBV7-2 with TRBJ2-5, with 8 bases aligning to TRBD1. Trimming cost V 5 bases and J 3 bases; bases outside gene matches: 11. Germline values: CDR1 SGHTA, CDR2 FQGNSA. The CDR3 is made up of 16 amino acids. The CDR3 region has the DNA TGTGCCAGCAGCCCCTTCCACAGGGGGATTGAAGAGACCCAGTACTTC. Its protein product is CASSPFHRGIEETQYF.

This clone is a singleton in its sample. V and J are TRBV7-3 and TRBJ2-3; 9 bases fit TRBD2. The V segment lost 10 bases and the J segment 1 base; nucleotides outside the gene matches: 6. This CDR3 contains 14 residues. Germline loops: CDR1 SGHTA, CDR2 FQGTGA. The DNA of the CDR3 is TGTGCCACAAAGGGCGGGAGGGGCACAGATACGCAGTATTTT. As protein: CATKGGRGTDTQYF.

The chain joins TRBV14 to TRBJ2-7; unclear D gene. The CDR3 totals 12 residues. Germline values: CDR1 SGHDN, CDR2 FVKESK. The ends were cut back, 8 bases at V and 5 bases at J, with 13 bases in the middle. The DNA for the CDR3 is TGTGCCAGCGGGGTGGGTTTTGACGAGCAGTACTTC. Its translation: CASGVGFDEQYF.

This clone has a single count. The chain is built from TRBV4-3 and TRBJ2-7; TRBD2 aligns across 10 bases. The ends lost 0 bases at V and 3 bases at J; junction bases unmatched: 8. Germline V gene sequence: CDR1 LGHNA, CDR2 YSLEER. This CDR3 is built from 17 residues. CDR3 bases: TGCGCCAGCAGCCAAGATTCGGGCCTAGCGGGAGTCTACGAGCAGTACTTC. Encoded protein: CASSQDSGLAGVYEQYF.

The chain is built from TRBV7-9 and TRBJ2-7; D possibly corresponds to TRBD2 (6 bases). The CDR3 is 15 amino acids. Trimming took 2 bases from V and 4 from J, leaving 15 bases between them. Looked up from germline, CDR1 is SEHNR and CDR2 is FQNEAQ (reference sequence). CDR3 loop: CASSLTGPGEYEQYF. CDR3 nucleotide sequence: TGTGCCAGCAGCTTAACGGGACCGGGGGAGTACGAGCAGTACTTC.

For the CDR3, the DNA is TGCGCCAGCAGCCAAGAGGGCCGTACTCTAAACTATGGCTACACCTTC. Amino acid sequence: CASSQEGRTLNYGYTF. The genes are TRBV4-1 and TRBJ1-2; D gene unclear. Germline V gene lookup returns CDR1 MGHRA and CDR2 YSYEKL. The V and J ends lost 0 bases and 2 bases respectively, with 13 bases between them. This CDR3 is 16 amino acids long.

There are a few counts of this clone. V is TRBV13 and J is TRBJ1-1; tentatively, D is TRBD1 (5 bases). The germline V gene encodes CDR1 PRHDT and CDR2 FYEKMQ (reference sequence). V was clipped by 0 bases and J by 5 bases, with 7 bases between them. CDR3 size: 13 residues. Here the CDR3 reads CASSLGGQTEAFF. The CDR3 nucleotides read TGTGCCAGCAGCTTAGGGGGGCAGACTGAAGCTTTCTTT.

This clone was seen once. The genes are TRBV18 and TRBJ1-2; D gene ambiguous. The CDR3 has 14 residues. Germline CDR1 is KGHSH and CDR2 is LQKENI. V lost 5 bases and J lost 4, with 14 bases in between. The CDR3 nucleotides read TGTGCCAGCTCAACGGGCCTCACATCCTATGGCTACACCTTC. Translating it yields CASSTGLTSYGYTF.

In this sample, this clone turned up a few times. The rearrangement links TRBV29-1 to TRBJ1-1, with D possibly matching TRBD1 (5 bases). Looked up from germline, CDR1 is SQVTM and CDR2 is ANQGSEA. V lost 5 bases and J 6 bases, leaving 31 bases between the germline ends. This CDR3 is built from 18 residues. The CDR3 loop is CSVLHYDPGRGELAEAFF. The CDR3 DNA sequence: TGCAGCGTTCTGCATTATGACCCGGGACGGGGGGAATTGGCTGAAGCTTTCTTT. Combining the CDR3 with reference TRBV29-1 and TRBJ1-1 gives the whole variable domain SAVISQKPSRDICQRGTSLTIQCQVDSQVTMMFWYRQQPGQSLTLIATANQGSEATYESGFVIDKFPISRPNLTFSTLTVSNMSPEDSSIYLCSVLHYDPGRGELAEAFFGQGTRLTVV.

The chain couples TRBV5-1 to TRBJ2-1, with D unresolved. CDR1 and CDR2 (germline): SGHRS, YFSETQ. V was shortened by 4 bases and J by 7 bases, with 21 bases between the two germline ends. CDR3 length: 16 amino acids. The DNA for the CDR3 is TGCGCCAGCAGCCCGTCGTGGGCAGGTACCCTAAATGAGCAGTTCTTC. Amino acids: CASSPSWAGTLNEQFF.

The chain links TRBV28 to TRBJ1-1; TRBD1 might be the D (5 bases). Germline V gene lookup returns CDR1 MDHEN and CDR2 SYDVKM. The CDR3 is made up of 12 amino acids. V dropped 3 bases and J dropped 9 bases, with 11 bases sitting between them. CDR3 region: CASSLNRGKAFF. DNA for the CDR3: TGTGCCAGCAGTTTGAATAGGGGTAAAGCTTTCTTT.

This chain links TRBV2 with TRBJ2-1; the D is unclear. The CDR3 sequence is 12 residues long. CDR1 and CDR2 (germline): SNHLY, FYNNEI. DNA of the CDR3: TGTACCCGGGCTAGTCTAGGGAATGAGCAGTTCTTC. Protein product: CTRASLGNEQFF.

The chain employs TRBV14 and TRBJ2-1; 10 positions agree with TRBD2. V dropped 8 bases and J dropped 5; count of bases not matched to a gene: 3. The germline V gene encodes CDR1 SGHDN and CDR2 FVKESK. The CDR3 has 13 residues. The CDR3 sequence: CASRTSGNNEQFF. The CDR3, as DNA: TGTGCCAGCCGGACTAGCGGAAACAATGAGCAGTTCTTC.